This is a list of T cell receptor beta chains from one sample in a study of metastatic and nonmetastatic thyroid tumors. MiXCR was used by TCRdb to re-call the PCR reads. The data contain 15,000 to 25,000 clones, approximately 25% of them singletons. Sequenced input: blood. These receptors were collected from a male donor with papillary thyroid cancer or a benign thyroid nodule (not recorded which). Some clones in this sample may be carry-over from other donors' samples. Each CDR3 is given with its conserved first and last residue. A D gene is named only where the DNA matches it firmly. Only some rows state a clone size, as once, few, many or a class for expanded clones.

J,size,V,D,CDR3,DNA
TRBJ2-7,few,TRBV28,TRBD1,CASSPLGTVYEQYF,TGTGCCAGCAGTCCCTTAGGGACAGTCTACGAGCAGTACTTC
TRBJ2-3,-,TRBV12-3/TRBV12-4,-,CASSFMGVGDTQYF,TGTGCCAGCAGTTTCATGGGGGTAGGAGATACGCAGTATTTT
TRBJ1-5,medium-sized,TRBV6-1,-,CASSARLGGLRSNQPQHF,TGTGCCAGCAGTGCGCGATTGGGGGGGCTGAGGAGCAATCAGCCCCAGCATTTT
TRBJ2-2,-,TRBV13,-,CASRILFGELFF,TGTGCCAGCAGAATTCTGTTCGGGGAGCTGTTTTTT
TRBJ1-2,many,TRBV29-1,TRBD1,CSVVGSDRGNYGYTF,TGCAGCGTTGTAGGTTCTGACAGGGGTAACTATGGCTACACCTTC
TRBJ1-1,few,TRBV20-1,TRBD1,CSARSPWGQGKAEAFF,TGCAGTGCTAGATCTCCTTGGGGACAGGGGAAGGCTGAAGCTTTCTTT
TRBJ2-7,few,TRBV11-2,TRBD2,CASSWSGGAYEQYF,TGTGCCAGCAGCTGGAGCGGGGGGGCGTACGAGCAGTACTTC
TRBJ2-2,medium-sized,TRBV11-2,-,CASSPRGPTNTGELFF,TGTGCCAGCAGCCCGCGGGGGCCGACAAACACCGGGGAGCTGTTTTTT
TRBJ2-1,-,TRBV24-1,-,CATSDHEKSYNEQFF,TGTGCCACCAGTGACCACGAAAAATCCTACAATGAGCAGTTCTTC
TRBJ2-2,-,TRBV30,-,CAWSVEPGPNTGELFF,TGTGCCTGGAGTGTCGAGCCGGGACCAAACACCGGGGAGCTGTTTTTT
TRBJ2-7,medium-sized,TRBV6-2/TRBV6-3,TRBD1,CASSRGQGSSYEQYF,TGTGCCAGCAGTCGGGGACAGGGAAGCTCCTACGAGCAGTACTTC
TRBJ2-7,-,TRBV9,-,CASSVGGTGLAYEQYF,TGTGCCAGCAGCGTCGGGGGGACAGGCCTCGCCTACGAGCAGTACTTC
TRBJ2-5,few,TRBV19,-,CSTSVEEWPGETQYF,TGTTCCACCTCCGTAGAGGAGTGGCCAGGGGAGACCCAGTACTTC
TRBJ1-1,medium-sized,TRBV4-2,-,CASSQDGGAREAFF,TGTGCCAGCAGCCAAGATGGGGGAGCCAGAGAAGCTTTCTTT
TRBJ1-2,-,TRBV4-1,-,CASSQDKASYAYGYTF,TGCGCCAGCAGCCAAGATAAGGCCAGTTACGCCTATGGCTACACCTTC
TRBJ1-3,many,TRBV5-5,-,CASSSGGSGNTIYF,TGTGCCAGCAGCTCCGGGGGCTCTGGAAACACCATATATTTT
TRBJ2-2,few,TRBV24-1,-,CATSDLGEAGELFF,TGTGCCACCAGTGATTTGGGGGAGGCCGGGGAGCTGTTTTTT
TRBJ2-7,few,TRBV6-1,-,CASSGGDYEQYF,TGTGCCAGCAGTGGGGGAGACTACGAGCAGTACTTC
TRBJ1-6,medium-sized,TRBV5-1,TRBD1,CASSFLDRGNSPLHF,TGCGCCAGCAGCTTCCTGGACAGGGGGAATTCACCCCTCCACTTT
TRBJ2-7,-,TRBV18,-,CASSPPQDRYEQYF,TGTGCCAGCTCACCACCACAGGACCGGTACGAGCAGTACTTC
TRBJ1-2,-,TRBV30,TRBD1,CAWSVDRAHTF,TGTGCCTGGAGTGTTGACAGGGCCCACACCTTC
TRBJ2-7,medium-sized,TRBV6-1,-,CASSVEYSNYEQYF,TGTGCCAGCAGTGTCGAATACTCCAATTACGAGCAGTACTTC